One and the same sample provided the 6 T cell receptor beta chains below, sequenced in a study of blood T cell repertoires in COVID-19. The data were produced by immunoSEQ multiplex PCR, yet TCRdb's version contains in-frame clones alone and is incomplete. This sample has some 150,000 clones, with roughly 80% found just once. The sample taken for sequencing was peripheral blood. The origin of the receptors is a woman of 80 years or more with acute or convalescent COVID-19.

This clone was seen a few times. V usage is TRBV12-5 and J usage is TRBJ1-1, with a weak D call TRBD1 (5 bases). The CDR3 has 16 residues. Trimming removed 2 bases from V and 6 bases from J, with 19 bases in between. The germline gives CDR1 LGHNT, CDR2 FRNRAP. The CDR3 loop reads CASGLSTDPRVPEAFF. CDR3 nucleotides: TGTGCTAGTGGTTTGTCCACGGACCCCAGGGTTCCTGAAGCTTTCTTT.

The CDR3 DNA is TGTGCCAGCAGAGGGGCCTATAATCAGCCCCAGCATTTT. Its protein product is CASRGAYNQPQHF. The J gene is TRBJ1-5, the V gene TRBV2, with D possibly matching TRBD1 (5 bases). Deletions cut 6 bases from V and 4 bases from J, with 10 bases between. Germline V lookup: CDR1 SNHLY, CDR2 FYNNEI. The CDR3 length is 13 residues. The full variable domain, rest sourced from reference TRBV2 and TRBJ1-5, is EPEVTQTPSHQVTQMGQEVILRCVPISNHLYFYWYRQILGQKVEFLVSFYNNEISEKSEIFDDQFSVERPDGSNFTLKIRSTKLEDSAMYFCASRGAYNQPQHFGDGTRLSIL.

The chain couples TRBV7-9 to TRBJ2-2; D call uncertain. The CDR3 has 14 residues. V lost 11 bases and J 1 base, leaving 14 bases between the germline ends. CDR1 SEHNR and CDR2 FQNEAQ come from the germline V gene (reference sequence). The CDR3 DNA is TGTGCCGGGCAACGGATAATGAACACCGGGGAGCTGTTTTTT. Its translation: CAGQRIMNTGELFF.

CDR3 region: CASSQTGGGGYTF. Here the CDR3 DNA reads TGTGCCAGCAGCCAGACAGGGGGCGGTGGCTACACCTTC. The rearrangement uses TRBV7-2 and TRBJ1-2; TRBD1 matches at 10 bases. This CDR3 is 13 amino acids long. J lost 7 bases, V lost 5 bases, and 4 bases had no gene match. Germline values: CDR1 SGHTA, CDR2 FQGNSA.

As for this clone: Its ends do not fully match the called genes, so a read error is possible. The gene calls are TRBV7-6 and TRBJ2-1, with 12 bases matching TRBD2. Germline CDR1 reads SGHVS; CDR2 reads FNYEAQ. The CDR3 is 17 amino acids. The CDR3 bases are TGTGCCAGCAGCTTGCGGTCTAGCGGGGGGGCCTATAATGAGCAGTTCTTC. It specifies CASSLRSSGGAYNEQFF. The full variable domain, completed using reference TRBV7-6 and TRBJ2-1, is GAGVSQSPRYKVTKRGQDVALRCDPISGHVSLYWYRQALGQGPEFLTYFNYEAQQDKSGLPNDRFSAERPEGSISTLTIQRTEQRDSAMYRCASSLRSSGGAYNEQFFGPGTRLTVL.

This rearrangement joins TRBV18 to TRBJ1-2; TRBD1 matches 7 bases. Unmatched junction bases numbered 3, after V lost 0 bases and J lost 2 bases. This CDR3 has 15 residues. Germline V gene sequence: CDR1 KGHSH, CDR2 LQKENI. CDR3 amino acids: CASSPPGQLNYGYTF. The CDR3 nucleotides are TGTGCCAGCTCACCACCGGGACAGCTGAACTATGGCTACACCTTC. Full variable domain (rest looked up from reference TRBV18 and TRBJ1-2): NAGVMQNPRHLVRRRGQEARLRCSPMKGHSHVYWYRQLPEEGLKFMVYLQKENIIDESGMPKERFSAEFPKEGPSILRIQQVVRGDSAAYFCASSPPGQLNYGYTFGSGTRLTVV.